This T cell receptor (beta chain) originates from a study of T cells in localized non-small cell lung cancer. Clones were sequenced by immunoSEQ multiplex PCR, and TCRdb holds only the in-frame ones, with some missing. The repertoire has some 25,000 clones, 65% to 90% of them found once; the top ten carry approximately 14%. CDR3 length equals 14 residues. Germline V gene lookup returns CDR1 SGHAT and CDR2 FQNNGV. With 1 base removed from V and 6 bases from J, the gap between germline ends came to 11 bases. The chain employs TRBV11-2 and TRBJ2-3; perhaps D is TRBD1 or TRBD2 (5 bases each). The sample consisted of peripheral blood, taken before any cancer treatment. This sequence was found in a female donor older than 55 with stage I lung adenocarcinoma. The CDR3 coding sequence is TGTGCCAGCAGCTTAGTGGGGACCCGGGATACGCAGTATTTT. Encoded protein: CASSLVGTRDTQYF.